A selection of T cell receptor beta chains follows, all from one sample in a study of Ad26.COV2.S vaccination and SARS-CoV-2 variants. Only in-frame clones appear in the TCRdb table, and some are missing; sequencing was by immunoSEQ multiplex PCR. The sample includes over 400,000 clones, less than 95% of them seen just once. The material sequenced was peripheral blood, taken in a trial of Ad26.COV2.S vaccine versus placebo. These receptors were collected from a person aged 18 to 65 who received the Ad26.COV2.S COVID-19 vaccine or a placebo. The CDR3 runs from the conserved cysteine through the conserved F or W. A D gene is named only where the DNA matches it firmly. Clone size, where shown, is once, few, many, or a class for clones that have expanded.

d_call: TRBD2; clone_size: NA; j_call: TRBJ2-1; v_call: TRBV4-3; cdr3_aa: CASSQATSGPYNEQFF; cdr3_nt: TGCGCCAGCAGCCAGGCCACTAGCGGGCCTTACAATGAGCAGTTCTTC
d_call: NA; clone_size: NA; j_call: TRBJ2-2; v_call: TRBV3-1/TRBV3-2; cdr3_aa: CASSYGANTGELFF; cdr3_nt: TGTGCCAGCAGCTACGGGGCGAACACCGGGGAGCTGTTTTTT
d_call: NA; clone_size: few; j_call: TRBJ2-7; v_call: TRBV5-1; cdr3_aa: CASSPTMIEGYEQYF; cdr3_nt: TGCGCCAGCAGCCCTACCATGATTGAGGGCTACGAGCAGTACTTC
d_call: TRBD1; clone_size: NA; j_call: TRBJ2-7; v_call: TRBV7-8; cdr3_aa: CASSFRTGTFYEQYF; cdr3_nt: TGTGCCAGCAGCTTTAGGACAGGGACGTTCTACGAGCAGTACTTC
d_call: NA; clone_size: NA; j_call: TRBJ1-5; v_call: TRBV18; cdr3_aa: CASSPQSGPTAPQHF; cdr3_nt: TGTGCCAGCTCACCACAATCAGGCCCAACGGCCCCCCAGCATTTT
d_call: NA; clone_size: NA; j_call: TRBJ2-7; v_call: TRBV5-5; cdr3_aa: CASSGMSGSSYEQYF; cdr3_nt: TGTGCCAGCAGCGGCATGAGCGGGTCCTCCTACGAGCAGTACTTC
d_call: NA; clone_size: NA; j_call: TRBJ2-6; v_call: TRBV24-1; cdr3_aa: CATSETYSGANVLTF; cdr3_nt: TGTGCCACCAGTGAGACTTACTCTGGGGCCAACGTCCTGACTTTC
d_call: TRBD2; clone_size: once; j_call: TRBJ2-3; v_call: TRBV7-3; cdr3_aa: CASSLLAGADTQYF; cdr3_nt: TGTGCCAGCAGCTTACTAGCGGGAGCAGATACGCAGTATTTT
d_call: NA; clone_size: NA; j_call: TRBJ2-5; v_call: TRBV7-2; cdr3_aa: CASRLSLATWETQYF; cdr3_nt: TGTGCCAGCAGGCTAAGCCTAGCAACTTGGGAGACCCAGTACTTC
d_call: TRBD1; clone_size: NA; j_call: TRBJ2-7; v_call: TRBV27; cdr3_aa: CASRIQGISDEQYF; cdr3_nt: TGTGCCAGCAGGATACAGGGGATCAGCGACGAGCAGTACTTC
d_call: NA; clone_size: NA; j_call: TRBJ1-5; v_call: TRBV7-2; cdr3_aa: CASTYGSAPQHF; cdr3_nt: TGTGCCAGTACATATGGCTCGGCGCCCCAGCATTTT
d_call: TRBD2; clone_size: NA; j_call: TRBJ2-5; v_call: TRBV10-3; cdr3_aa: CAISETLAPDQETQYF; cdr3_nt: TGTGCCATCAGTGAGACACTAGCGCCAGATCAAGAGACCCAGTACTTC
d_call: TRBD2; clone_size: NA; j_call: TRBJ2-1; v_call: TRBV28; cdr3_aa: CASRPGGGNEQFF; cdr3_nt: TGTGCCAGCAGGCCGGGAGGTGGCAATGAGCAGTTCTTC
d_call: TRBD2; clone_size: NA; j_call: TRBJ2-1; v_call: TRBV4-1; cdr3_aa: CASSHPGLADNNEQFF; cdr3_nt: TGCGCCAGCAGCCATCCGGGACTAGCGGATAACAATGAGCAGTTCTTC
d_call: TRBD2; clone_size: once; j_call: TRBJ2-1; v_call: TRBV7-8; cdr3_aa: CASTLSGLAQNEQFF; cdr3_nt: TGTGCCAGCACCTTGTCGGGACTAGCCCAAAATGAGCAGTTCTTC
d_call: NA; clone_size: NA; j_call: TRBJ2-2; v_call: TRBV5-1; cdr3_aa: CASSMLQGNTGELFF; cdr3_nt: TGCGCCAGCAGTATGCTACAGGGGAACACCGGGGAGCTGTTTTTT
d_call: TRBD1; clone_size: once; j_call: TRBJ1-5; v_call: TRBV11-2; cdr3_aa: CASSVYPPGQGFSNQPQHF; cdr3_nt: TGTGCCAGCAGCGTATATCCCCCGGGACAGGGGTTTAGCAATCAGCCCCAGCATTTT
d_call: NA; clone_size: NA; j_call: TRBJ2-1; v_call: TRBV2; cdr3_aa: CASSSGTNTYNEQFF; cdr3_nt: TGTGCCAGCAGTTCCGGGACGAACACCTACAATGAGCAGTTCTTC
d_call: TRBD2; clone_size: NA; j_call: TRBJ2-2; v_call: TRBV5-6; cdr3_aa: CASSTGLAGEGTGELFF; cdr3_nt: TGTGCCAGCAGCACGGGACTAGCGGGAGAGGGCACCGGGGAGCTGTTTTTT
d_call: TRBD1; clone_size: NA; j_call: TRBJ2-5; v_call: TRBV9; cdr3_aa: CASSVGDRGVAETQYF; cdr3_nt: TGTGCCAGCAGCGTAGGGGACAGGGGGGTGGCAGAGACCCAGTACTTC
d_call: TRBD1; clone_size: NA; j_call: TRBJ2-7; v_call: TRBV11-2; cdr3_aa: CASSLRTGDSYEQYF; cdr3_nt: TGTGCCAGCAGCTTGAGGACAGGGGATTCCTACGAGCAGTACTTC
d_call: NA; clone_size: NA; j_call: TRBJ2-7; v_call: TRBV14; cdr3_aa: CASSLNILGYEQYF; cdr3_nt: TGTGCCAGCAGCCTCAATATCCTGGGCTACGAGCAGTACTTC
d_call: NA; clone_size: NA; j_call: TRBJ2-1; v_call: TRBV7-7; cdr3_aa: CASSPSVSSYNEQFF; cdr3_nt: TGTGCTAGCAGTCCTAGCGTTAGCTCCTACAATGAGCAGTTCTTC
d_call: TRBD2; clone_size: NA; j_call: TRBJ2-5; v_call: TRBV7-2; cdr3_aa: CASTSGRGTQYF; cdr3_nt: TGTGCCAGTACCTCGGGGAGGGGGACCCAGTACTTC
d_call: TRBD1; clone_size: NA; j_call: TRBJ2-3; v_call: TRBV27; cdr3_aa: CASSLTPGQGRGTQYF; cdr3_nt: TGTGCCAGCAGTCTTACACCGGGACAGGGAAGGGGTACGCAGTATTTT
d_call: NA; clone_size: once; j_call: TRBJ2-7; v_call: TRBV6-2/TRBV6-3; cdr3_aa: CASSYPTRQTLTSYEQYF; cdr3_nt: TGTGCCAGCAGTTACCCAACACGACAGACACTAACCTCCTACGAGCAGTACTTC
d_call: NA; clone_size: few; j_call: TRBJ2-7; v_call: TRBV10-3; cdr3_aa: CAISEFGQNEQYF; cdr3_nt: TGTGCCATCAGTGAGTTTGGGCAGAACGAGCAGTACTTC
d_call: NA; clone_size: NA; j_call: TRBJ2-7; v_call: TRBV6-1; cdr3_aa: CASSGTVSFSSYEQYF; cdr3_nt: TGTGCCAGCAGTGGGACAGTTTCCTTTTCATCCTACGAGCAGTACTTC
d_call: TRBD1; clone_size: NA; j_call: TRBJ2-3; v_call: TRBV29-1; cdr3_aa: CSGAGQGIYTQYF; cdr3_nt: TGCAGCGGCGCGGGACAGGGAATTTATACGCAGTATTTT
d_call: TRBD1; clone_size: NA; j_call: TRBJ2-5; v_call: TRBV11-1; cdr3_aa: CASSLDRGQGETQYF; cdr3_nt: TGTGCCAGCAGCCTCGACAGGGGGCAGGGGGAGACCCAGTACTTC
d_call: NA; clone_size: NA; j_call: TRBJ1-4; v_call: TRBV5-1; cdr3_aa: CASSLGGPATNEKLFF; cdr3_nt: TGCGCCAGCAGCTTGGGCGGGCCGGCAACTAATGAAAAACTGTTTTTT
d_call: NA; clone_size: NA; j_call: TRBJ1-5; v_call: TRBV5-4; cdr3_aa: CASSLWGGSNQPQHF; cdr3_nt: TGTGCCAGCAGCTTGTGGGGGGGAAGCAATCAGCCCCAGCATTTT
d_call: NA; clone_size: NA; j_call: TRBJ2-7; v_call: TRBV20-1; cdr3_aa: CSASDSGSGGYEQYF; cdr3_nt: TGCAGTGCTAGTGACTCAGGGAGTGGAGGCTACGAGCAGTACTTC
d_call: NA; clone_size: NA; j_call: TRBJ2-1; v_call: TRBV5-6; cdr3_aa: CASSFSGDEQFF; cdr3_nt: TGTGCCAGCAGCTTTTCGGGGGACGAGCAGTTCTTC
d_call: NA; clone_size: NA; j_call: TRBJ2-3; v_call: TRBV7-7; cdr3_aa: CASSLGLADGTDTQYF; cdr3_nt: TGTGCCAGCAGCTTGGGGTTAGCGGACGGTACAGATACGCAGTATTTT